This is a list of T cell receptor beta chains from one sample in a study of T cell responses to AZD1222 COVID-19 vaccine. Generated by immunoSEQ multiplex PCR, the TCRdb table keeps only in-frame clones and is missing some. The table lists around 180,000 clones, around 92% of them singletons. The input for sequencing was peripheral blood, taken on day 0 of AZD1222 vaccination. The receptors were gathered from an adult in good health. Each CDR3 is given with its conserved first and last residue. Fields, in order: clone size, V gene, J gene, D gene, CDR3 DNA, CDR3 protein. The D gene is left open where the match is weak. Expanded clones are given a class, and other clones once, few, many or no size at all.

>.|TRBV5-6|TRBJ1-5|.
TGTGCCAGCAGCCGAGGGGGGACTCAGCCCCAGCATTTT
CASSRGGTQPQHF
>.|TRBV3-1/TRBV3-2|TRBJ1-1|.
TGTGCCAGCAACCTACAGGGAGCCACTGAAGCTTTCTTT
CASNLQGATEAFF
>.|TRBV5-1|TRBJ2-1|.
TGCGCCAGCAGCCCTCTTGGGGGAGAGAAAAATGAGCAGTTCTTC
CASSPLGGEKNEQFF
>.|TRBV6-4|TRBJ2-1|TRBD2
TGTGCCAGCAGTGGGGCTAGCGGTGACTACAATGAGCAGTTCTTC
CASSGASGDYNEQFF
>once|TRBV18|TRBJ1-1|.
TGTGCCAGCTCGGGGCTGTTGGGTGCCACTGAAGCTTTCTTT
CASSGLLGATEAFF
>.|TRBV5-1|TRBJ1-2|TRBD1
TGCGCCAGCAACGGGGGGACAGCAGAAAACTATGGCTACACCTTC
CASNGGTAENYGYTF
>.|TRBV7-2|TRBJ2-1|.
TGTGCCAGCAGCAAGGCCGGGGACAATGAGCAGTTCTTC
CASSKAGDNEQFF
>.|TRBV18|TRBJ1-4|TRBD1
TGTGCCAGCTCACCAGCTCGGGACAGACTAAATGAAAAACTGTTTTTT
CASSPARDRLNEKLFF
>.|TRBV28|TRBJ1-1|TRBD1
TGTGCCAGCAGCCAATACCGGGACAGGGGGCGAGACACTGAAGCTTTCTTT
CASSQYRDRGRDTEAFF
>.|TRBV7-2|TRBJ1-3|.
TGTGCCAGCAGCTTAGCGGGGGGCAGGGGCTCTGGAAACACCATATATTTT
CASSLAGGRGSGNTIYF
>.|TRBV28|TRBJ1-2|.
TGTGCCAGCAGTTTCGTGGGGGCCGGGAACTATGGCTACACCTTC
CASSFVGAGNYGYTF
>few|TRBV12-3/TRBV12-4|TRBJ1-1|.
TGTGCCAGCAGATTCCAGATGAACACTGAAGCTTTCTTT
CASRFQMNTEAFF
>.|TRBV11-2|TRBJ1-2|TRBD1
TGTGCCAGCAGCTTAGAAGCAGGGGGCTATGGCTACACCTTC
CASSLEAGGYGYTF
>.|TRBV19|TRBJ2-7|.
TGTGCCAGTAGTTCCGCCCAGGGGCGATCCTACGAGCAGTACTTC
CASSSAQGRSYEQYF
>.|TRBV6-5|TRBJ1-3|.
TGTGCCAGCAGTTACGGGGGGTACACTGGAAACACCATATATTTT
CASSYGGYTGNTIYF